These 17 T cell receptor beta chains originate from one sample sequenced in a study of shared clonotypes between healthy human individuals. Sequenced by immunoSEQ multiplex PCR; TCRdb stores in-frame clones only, minus some. Among roughly 500,000 clones listed, around 85% were seen once. Sequencing input: PBMCs. The origin of the receptors is a woman aged 40 to 50 in good health. Some clones in this sample may be carry-over from other donors' samples.

The chain recombines TRBV27 with TRBJ2-1, with D maybe TRBD1 (7 bases). CDR1 MNHEY and CDR2 SMNVEV come from the germline V gene (reference sequence). Trimming cost V 6 bases and J 0 bases, with 9 bases left between them. CDR3 length: 14 residues. CDR3 DNA: TGTGCCAGCAGGCAGGGGGGCTCCTACAATGAGCAGTTCTTC. This codes for CASRQGGSYNEQFF.

The chain recombines TRBV19 with TRBJ2-7; no clear D. CDR1 is LNHDA, CDR2 SQIVND, per germline (reference sequence). The ends were cut back, 10 bases at V and 3 bases at J, with 13 bases in the middle. This CDR3 is 12 amino acids long. The CDR3 nucleotides are TGTGCCACCGCGGCAGCAGACTACGAGCAGTACTTC. Translation: CATAAADYEQYF.

The rearrangement uses TRBV19 and TRBJ2-1, with D possibly TRBD2 on 5 matching bases. The CDR3 covers 14 residues. Germline loops: CDR1 LNHDA, CDR2 SQIVND (reference sequence). Deletions cut 9 bases from V and 8 bases from J, with 20 bases between. In DNA form, the CDR3 reads TGTGCCAGCAGACAAGCGCGGGTTTCGGATGAGCAGTTCTTC. Translation: CASRQARVSDEQFF.

The chain uses TRBV27 and TRBJ2-7; D is unresolved. The V gene's germline CDR1 is MNHEY and CDR2 SMNVEV (reference sequence). CDR3 length: 14 amino acids. Trimming took 4 bases from V and 0 from J, leaving 10 bases between them. The CDR3 DNA reads TGTGCCAGCAGTTCAGAGAGAAGCTCCTACGAGCAGTACTTC. Its protein product is CASSSERSSYEQYF.

On this clone: A far bigger clonotype differs at one base, so this is likely a read error. The rearrangement links TRBV10-3 to TRBJ1-4; the D is unclear. Germline assignment: CDR1 ENHRY and CDR2 SYGVKD. The CDR3 is made up of 13 amino acids. DNA for the CDR3: TGTGCCATCGGTGAGGGCAGACATGAAAAACTGTTTTTT. Amino acid sequence: CAIGEGRHEKLFF.

This sequence joins TRBV5-8 and TRBJ2-2, with D unclear. Germline V CDR1 and CDR2: SGHTS, YDEGEE. The length of the CDR3 is 12 residues. V shed 2 bases and J shed 6 bases, with 5 bases lying between them. Here the CDR3 reads CASSFYPGELFF. The CDR3 DNA sequence: TGTGCCAGCAGCTTCTATCCCGGGGAGCTGTTTTTT.

Note on this clone: With a far larger clone one base away, a read error is the likely cause. The identical CDR3 is also encoded by other nucleotide sequences in the sample. This sequence joins TRBV28 and TRBJ1-1; D gene uncertain. The CDR3 is 13 residues long. Per the germline V gene, CDR1 is MDHEN and CDR2 is SYDVKM. Here the CDR3 reads CASSPTENTEAFF. DNA for the CDR3: TGCGCCAGCAGTCCAACAGAGAACACTGAAGCTTTCTTT.

The rearrangement uses TRBV5-1 and TRBJ1-1, with D hard to call. In germline, CDR1 is SGHRS, CDR2 YFSETQ. There are 14 residues in the CDR3. V lost 0 bases to trimming and J lost 5 bases, with 11 bases between them. The CDR3: CASSLAIEATEAFF. CDR3 nucleotide sequence: TGCGCCAGCAGCTTGGCTATCGAGGCAACTGAAGCTTTCTTT.

There are a few counts of this clone. A much larger clone is a single base away; this may be a read error. At the DNA level, this CDR3 is encoded by other sequences in the same sample as well. The V gene is TRBV9, the J gene TRBJ1-2; D gene unclear. CDR3 size: 15 residues. From germline, CDR1 is SGDLS and CDR2 YYNGEE. With 3 bases removed from V and 14 bases from J, the gap between germline ends came to 26 bases. Written as DNA, the CDR3 is TGTGCCAGCAGCGGGGGTACTGGTCTAATCCTTCTATTGACCTTC. It encodes CASSGGTGLILLLTF.

The chain employs TRBV28 and TRBJ1-2; D might be TRBD1 (6 bases). Looked up from germline, CDR1 is MDHEN and CDR2 is SYDVKM. The CDR3 runs 14 residues. The V end lost 3 bases, the J end lost 1 base, and 9 bases lay between the germline ends. CDR3 sequence reads: CASSFGQNNYGYTF. CDR3 coding DNA: TGTGCCAGCAGTTTCGGACAGAATAACTATGGCTACACCTTC.

CDR3 nucleotides: TGTGCCAGCAGCTTAGAATTCCACGAGCAGTACTTC. Its translation is CASSLEFHEQYF. The V gene is TRBV7-9, the J gene TRBJ2-7; D unclear. Trimming took off 1 base at V and 5 bases at J, with 6 bases between the two ends. The germline gives CDR1 SEHNR, CDR2 FQNEAQ (reference sequence). The CDR3 covers 12 residues.

V usage is TRBV7-9 and J usage is TRBJ1-2; 7 nucleotides line up with TRBD1. Germline values: CDR1 SEHNR, CDR2 FQNEAQ (reference sequence). V shed 3 bases and J 8 bases; nucleotides not matched to a gene: 6. The CDR3 totals 13 residues. Here the CDR3 DNA reads TGTGCCAGCAGCTTGGAGGGGGCGGGAGGCTACACCTTC. It encodes CASSLEGAGGYTF.

A word on this clone: A read error is the likely source, as a far larger clone sits one nucleotide away. The CDR3 spells CAWSGKAGVAYEQYF. CDR3 nucleotides: TGTGCCTGGAGTGGTAAGGCGGGAGTTGCCTACGAGCAGTACTTC. The chain uses TRBV30 and TRBJ2-7; 7 bases are a match to TRBD2. The CDR3 consists of 15 residues. In germline, CDR1 is GTSNPN, CDR2 SVGIG (reference sequence). V gave up 1 base and J gave up 2 bases; unmatched junction bases: 8.

A remark on this clone: Other nucleotide sequences in the sample specify the same CDR3. The chain uses TRBV28 and TRBJ2-1; no clear D. This CDR3 spans 12 amino acids. Germline V gene sequence: CDR1 MDHEN, CDR2 SYDVKM. V gave up 5 bases and J gave up 9 bases, with 11 bases separating them. CDR3 sequence reads: CASSLSLGEQFF. The CDR3 bases are TGTGCCAGCAGTCTATCTTTGGGTGAGCAGTTCTTC.

A note on this clone: A single base is all that separates this from a far larger clone, so a read error is likely. This specimen includes other DNA sequences encoding the same CDR3. The chain is built from TRBV30 and TRBJ2-7; D gene uncertain. The ends were cut back, 2 bases at V and 12 bases at J, with 20 bases in the middle. CDR3 length: 13 residues. The germline CDR1 and CDR2 sequences are GTSNPN and SVGIG (reference sequence). The CDR3 protein is CAWSMPAEPFAYF. DNA for the CDR3: TGTGCCTGGAGTATGCCGGCAGAGCCGTTTGCGTACTTC. Using reference TRBV30 and TRBJ2-7 for the parts outside the CDR3, the full variable domain is SQTIHQWPATLVQPVGSPLSLECTVEGTSNPNLYWYRQAAGRGLQLLFYSVGIGQISSEVPQNLSASRPQDRQFILSSKKLLLSDSGFYLCAWSMPAEPFAYFGPGTRLTVT.

The V call is TRBV11-1, the J call TRBJ2-3; 11 bases are shared with TRBD2. J was trimmed by 1 base and V by 5 bases; bases with no gene match: 8. CDR1 and CDR2 from the germline V gene are SGHAT and FQDESV (reference sequence). The CDR3 has 17 amino acids. CDR3 region: CASSPRTSGSGTDTQYF. The DNA for the CDR3 is TGTGCCAGCAGCCCGAGGACTAGCGGGTCTGGCACAGATACGCAGTATTTT.

The chain uses TRBV20-1 and TRBJ1-1; D ambiguous. Looked up from germline, CDR1 is DFQATT and CDR2 is SNEGSKA (reference sequence). Trimming took 6 bases from V and 1 from J, leaving 6 bases between them. The CDR3 is 11 amino acids. The CDR3 DNA reads TGCAGTGCCGACAAGAACACTGAAGCTTTCTTT. Protein product: CSADKNTEAFF.